The sequence of this TCR beta chain was determined in a study of cytomegalovirus exposure and HLA in healthy donors. The study, taken as a whole, reports: Later analysis identified a missense DCLRE1C variant that was linked to TCR beta V- and J-gene trimming.

Researchers ran the PCR with 60 Vbeta and 13 Jbeta primers. Sequenced by immunoSEQ multiplex PCR; TCRdb stores in-frame clones only, minus some. The sample includes 70,000 to 85,000 clones, around 70% of them seen just once. Germline trimming cut 2 bases from V and 1 base from J; bases unmatched to any gene: 4. Germline V gives CDR1 LGHNT, CDR2 FRNRAP. This CDR3 contains 16 residues. In regard to this clone: Its specificity is not known.

The donors, nominally healthy at sampling, likely had unrecorded immune exposures. This receptor was obtained from a middle-aged man in good health and CMV-seropositive. The V call is TRBV12-5, the J call TRBJ2-2; TRBD2 matches 7 bases. Sequenced material: PBMCs. The CDR3 DNA reads TGTGCTAGTGGTTTGTTTGGGGGGGTGAACACCGGGGAGCTGTTTTTT. This gives the protein CASGLFGGVNTGELFF. Filled out from reference TRBV12-5 and TRBJ2-2, the complete variable domain reads DARVTQTPRHKVTEMGQEVTMRCQPILGHNTVFWYRQTMMQGLELLAYFRNRAPLDDSGMPKDRFSAEMPDATLATLKIQPSEPRDSAVYFCASGLFGGVNTGELFFGEGSRLTVL.